What follows is one T cell receptor beta chain and its context. The data were taken from a study of control samples from healthy donors and cancer patients. Libraries were prepared by immunoSEQ multiplex PCR; TCRdb keeps only in-frame clonotypes and omits some of them. This sample yields approximately 120,000 clones, of which 80% to 95% are seen a single time; 0.55% to 0.65% belongs to the top ten. Sequenced input: PBMCs. This TCR was sampled from an elderly man with head and neck cancer.

The CDR3, as DNA: TGCGCCAGCAACCCAGGGGGCAGGAATGAGCAGTTCTTC. Amino acids: CASNPGGRNEQFF. The chain joins TRBV5-1 to TRBJ2-1; 8 bases are shared with TRBD1. The CDR3 totals 13 residues. From germline, CDR1 is SGHRS and CDR2 YFSETQ. Trimming at V came to 6 bases and at J to 7 bases, leaving 6 bases not matched to a gene.